This note documents a single T cell receptor beta chain sequence. The same CDR3 is also encoded by other DNA sequences in this sample. The data derive from a study of blood T cell repertoires in COVID-19. Whole-study context: Recovered Cohort 3 donors showed two negative PCRs, clearance, or symptom resolution. The cDNA or gDNA used as material had been derived from T cells, B-cell-depleted T cells, or PBMCs.

This CDR3 is 14 amino acids long. V shed 1 base, J shed 7 bases, and the junction held 4 bases outside the gene matches. CDR1 and CDR2 (germline): MDHEN, SYDVKM. The data were produced by immunoSEQ multiplex PCR, yet TCRdb's version contains in-frame clones alone and is incomplete. Of 250,000 to 300,000 clones in the sample, 88% are singletons; the top ten hold approximately 2%. Sequencing used PBMCs or T cells enriched from blood (not recorded which). The sequence was collected from a woman aged 60-75 years in a cohort exposed to, infected with or recovered from COVID-19 (not recorded which). The chain couples TRBV28 to TRBJ2-1, with 7 bases fitting TRBD2. CDR3 in DNA: TGTGCCAGCAGTTTATCAGGCGGGAGTAATGAGCAGTTCTTC. This codes for CASSLSGGSNEQFF.